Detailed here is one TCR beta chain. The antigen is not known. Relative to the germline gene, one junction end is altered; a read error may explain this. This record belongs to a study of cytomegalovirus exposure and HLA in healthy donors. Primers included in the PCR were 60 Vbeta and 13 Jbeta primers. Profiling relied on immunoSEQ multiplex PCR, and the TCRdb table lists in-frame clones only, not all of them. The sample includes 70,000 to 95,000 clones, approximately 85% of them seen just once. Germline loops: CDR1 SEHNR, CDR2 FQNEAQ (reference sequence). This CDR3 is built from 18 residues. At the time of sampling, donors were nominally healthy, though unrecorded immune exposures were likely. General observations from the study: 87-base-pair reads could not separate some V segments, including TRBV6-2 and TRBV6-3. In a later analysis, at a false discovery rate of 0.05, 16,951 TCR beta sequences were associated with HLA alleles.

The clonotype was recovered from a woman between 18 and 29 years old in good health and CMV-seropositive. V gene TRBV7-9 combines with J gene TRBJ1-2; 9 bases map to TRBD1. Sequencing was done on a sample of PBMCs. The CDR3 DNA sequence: TGTGCCACCAGCCTCAGGTCCTGGACAGGGGCTTTGGGGCATGGCTACACCTTC. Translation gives CATSLRSWTGALGHGYTF.